One T cell receptor (beta chain) is described in this entry. This clonotype appeared many times. The antigen it recognizes is unknown. Base-call qualities are not available, and no considerably larger clone is one nucleotide away. As encoded in the germline V gene, CDR1 is SGHTA while CDR2 is FQGNSA. There are 15 amino acids in the CDR3, from cysteine to phenylalanine inclusive. Only the CDR3 DNA is retained, 45 bases long and in frame from the first base. V has 4 bases trimmed and J has 8 bases trimmed; junction bases matching no gene number 7. The sample was run on an Illumina HiSeq 1500. Clones were called with MiXCR by TCRdb after fastp trimmed the public reads at Q25, and only in-frame beta chains were retained. Each entry merges the rows of one CDR3 protein and shows their most common DNA and genes. For this sample the table gives 250,000 to 300,000 distinct CDR3 sequences, of which roughly 13% were detected only once. Around 8.1% of the sample is taken by the ten largest.

The record originates from a study of T cell repertoires in cytomegalovirus infection (dated by TCRdb to between 2019 and 2020). About the investigation overall: Donor HLA type was relevant to the analysis, because carriage of CMV infection together with the matching HLA type was indicated by public TCR beta signatures. Results and caveats for the whole study, not just this receptor: The ex vivo response was dominated by HLA-C-restricted CMV-specific TCR beta clonotypes, which also provided the single most frequent clonotype in two of eight donors. In both this cohort and an independent approximately 400-donor cohort, the cumulative frequency of public TCR beta family members distinguished carriers of CMV infection plus the relevant HLA type.

The clonotype comes from a human donor in good health (CMV status not recorded). Some clones in this sample may be carry-over from other donors' samples. Source material: PBMCs. Recombination connected TRBV7-2 to TRBJ2-4, and 11 junctional nucleotides match TRBD2. The CDR3 reads CASSSSGTSGYIQYF. The nucleotide sequence is TGTGCCAGCAGCTCCTCCGGGACTAGCGGCTACATTCAGTACTTC.